The clone carrying this T cell receptor (beta chain) was counted a few times. The antigen remains unidentified. It was with a sample-barcoded 5' primer and a J-beta primer mix that a second PCR of roughly 6 to 11 cycles was run. Each sample yielded at least 3 million CDR3-containing paired-end reads. TCRdb independently ran MiXCR on the 5' RACE reads; one entry per CDR3 protein. The table has fewer than 1.5 million distinct CDR3 sequences, about 40% seen once. The data were taken from a study of blood T cells in healthy people across ages. CDR1 and CDR2 (germline): SGHTA, FQGTGA. V was pared by 4 bases and J by 0 bases, with 9 bases between. The CDR3 spans 14 residues. Broader study findings: TCR beta diversity per million T cells fell roughly linearly with age.

The material sequenced was blood. This clonotype originated in a woman aged 18-29 years in good health. The V call is TRBV7-3, the J call TRBJ1-2; the D gene is possibly TRBD1 (5 bases). CDR3 nucleotide sequence: TGTGCCAGCAGCTCCAGGGTGTCTAACTATGGCTACACCTTC. Protein sequence: CASSSRVSNYGYTF.